This note documents a single TCR beta chain sequence. Its antigen is unidentified. The data belong to a study of long-term antiretroviral therapy in people with HIV. Study-level results: HIV repertoire CDR3 lengths ranged less widely than those of controls.

This CDR3 has 17 amino acids. The germline V gene encodes CDR1 SGHRS and CDR2 YFSETQ. Trimming cost V 3 bases and J 4 bases; bases outside gene matches: 15. The cryopreserved samples used held roughly 0.9-11 million PBMC prior to extraction of DNA. Sequencing relied on immunoSEQ assay v3.0, run at survey level. What sequencing targeted per sample was about 35,000-55,000 T-cell genomes. Method: immunoSEQ multiplex PCR; TCRdb's copy keeps in-frame clones and lacks some. The data contain about 15,000 clones, roughly 92% of them seen just once; the ten biggest clones take up 13%. Specimen: unsorted PBMCs, collected 0.6 years after starting antiretroviral therapy. This sequence joins TRBV5-1 and TRBJ1-2; 7 bases are shared with TRBD1. The TCR comes from a middle-aged woman with HIV. CDR3 amino acids: CASSYSQGRAPSYGYTF. CDR3 nucleotide sequence: TGCGCCAGCAGCTACTCACAGGGGCGCGCCCCTTCCTATGGCTACACCTTC.